The T cell receptor beta chain described here comes from a study of T cells in localized non-small cell lung cancer. The study, taken as a whole, reports: Turning up in adjacent lung were a median roughly 62 of the top 100 tumor clones. Uninvolved adjacent lung had the highest recorded T cell clonality, with tumor below it. Because researchers sequenced only one region of the tumor, heterogeneity is still possible.

Sequencing was performed with immunoSEQ multiplex PCR; in TCRdb, only in-frame clones are kept and a portion is missing. The sample has about 33,000 clones; roughly nine tenths are singletons. This CDR3 has 16 amino acids. Germline CDR1 is SNHLY and CDR2 is FYNNEI. Trimming took 3 bases from V and 0 from J, leaving 12 bases between them. In its sample, this clone was seen once. Its antigen is unidentified. This material consisted of peripheral blood, taken before any cancer treatment. This TCR was sampled from a man aged 40-75 years with stage I lung adenocarcinoma. This chain links TRBV2 with TRBJ2-4; D is possibly TRBD1 or TRBD2 (6 bases each). The CDR3 coding sequence is TGTGCCAGCAGTGAGGGGGGCCGCTTAGCCAAAAACATTCAGTACTTC. Amino acids: CASSEGGRLAKNIQYF.